Below, 17 T cell receptor beta chains from the same sample are listed, as sequenced in a study of blood T cell repertoires in COVID-19. The assay was immunoSEQ multiplex PCR, and TCRdb's table has in-frame clones only and misses some. This repertoire shows roughly 73,000 clones, about 84% found once; its top ten account for 15% to 18%. The material sequenced was peripheral blood. The receptors originated from a human donor in a cohort sampled during active COVID-19.

The gene calls are TRBV6-2 or TRBV6-3 and TRBJ2-1, with D maybe TRBD2 (5 bases). The germline V gene has CDR1 MNHEY and CDR2 SVGEGT. Trimming stripped 2 bases from V and 9 bases from J, with 8 bases between. There are 12 residues in the CDR3. The DNA for the CDR3 is TGTGCCAGCAGTTACCGGCGGGCTGAGCAGTTCTTC. It yields the protein CASSYRRAEQFF.

V gene TRBV5-1 combines with J gene TRBJ2-1; 7 bases are shared with TRBD1. The CDR3 loop spans 15 amino acids. Per germline, CDR1 SGHRS and CDR2 YFSETQ. The trim removed 4 bases at V and 2 bases at J, leaving 6 bases unmatched. Here the CDR3 reads CASSGETGTYNEQFF. CDR3 DNA sequence: TGCGCCAGCAGCGGCGAGACAGGGACCTACAATGAGCAGTTCTTC.

The genes are TRBV29-1 and TRBJ1-2; D is unclear. The CDR3 is 13 residues long. With 3 bases removed from V and 7 bases from J, the gap between germline ends came to 15 bases. CDR1 and CDR2 from the germline V gene are SQVTM and ANQGSEA. The CDR3 spells CSVDYNEVGGYTF. The DNA of the CDR3 is TGCAGCGTTGACTACAACGAGGTGGGTGGCTACACCTTC.

The chain joins TRBV23-1 to TRBJ2-1, with 8 bases aligning to TRBD1. TRBV23-1 counts as an open reading frame of uncertain function. The CDR3 is made up of 15 amino acids. Trimming cost V 0 bases and J 6 bases; bases outside gene matches: 4. The chain's CDR3 is CASSQSSQGANEQFF. CDR3 in DNA: TGCGCCAGCAGTCAATCGAGTCAGGGGGCCAATGAGCAGTTCTTC.

The chain has TRBV5-7 and TRBJ2-7, with D possibly TRBD2 on 6 matching bases. TRBV5-7 is identified as an open reading frame with a role that is uncertain. V was trimmed by 2 bases and J by 7 bases, leaving 22 bases between them. CDR3 length: 16 residues. The CDR3 loop reads CASSFVYRRGALEQYF. The CDR3 nucleotides are TGTGCCAGCAGCTTTGTCTACAGGAGGGGAGCTTTGGAGCAGTACTTC.

This clone was counted a single time. This chain links TRBV2 with TRBJ1-5; D uncertain. Germline loops: CDR1 SNHLY, CDR2 FYNNEI. The CDR3 consists of 14 residues. The V end was cut by 4 bases, the J end by 4 bases, with 11 bases between. CDR3 in amino acids: CASSGGSPNQPQHF. CDR3 DNA sequence: TGTGCCAGCAGTGGTGGCTCTCCTAATCAGCCCCAGCATTTT.

The rearrangement uses TRBV3-1 (or the pseudogene TRBV3-2) and TRBJ2-2; D possibly corresponds to TRBD2 (6 bases). Trimming cost V 6 bases and J 6 bases, with 17 bases left between them. Looked up from germline, CDR1 is LGHDT and CDR2 is YNNKEL (reference sequence). This CDR3 is built from 15 residues. Here the CDR3 reads CASRAPAGRSGELFF. CDR3 nucleotides: TGTGCCAGCAGAGCCCCCGCGGGAAGGTCCGGGGAGCTGTTTTTT.

The chain employs TRBV5-4 and TRBJ2-3, with 10 bases aligning to TRBD2. Per germline, CDR1 SGHNT and CDR2 YYREEE (reference sequence). This CDR3 is 15 amino acids long. The J segment lost 6 bases and the V segment lost 1 base, leaving 5 bases of the junction unmatched. In DNA form, the CDR3 reads TGTGCCAGCAGCTTGAAGGCTAGCGGGAGTGATACGCAGTATTTT. Translated, it gives CASSLKASGSDTQYF.

This rearrangement joins TRBV7-6 to TRBJ2-5; TRBD1 matches at 9 bases. Germline V gives CDR1 SGHVS, CDR2 FNYEAQ. V was clipped by 5 bases and J by 7 bases; unmatched bases: 8. This CDR3 has 14 residues. The CDR3 bases are TGTGCCAGCAGCCGTGGGACAGGGTCATGGACCCAGTACTTC. Protein: CASSRGTGSWTQYF.

This chain joins TRBV25-1 and TRBJ1-3; D remains unclear. V shed 2 bases and J shed 2 bases, with 10 bases lying between them. This CDR3 spans 15 amino acids. CDR1 MGHDK and CDR2 SYGVNS come from the germline V gene. In DNA form, the CDR3 reads TGTGCCAGCAGTGAAGAAAGAGGTCCTGGAAACACCATATATTTT. Translated: CASSEERGPGNTIYF.

The chain joins TRBV15 to TRBJ2-7; TRBD2 agrees at 14 bases. V dropped 5 bases and J dropped 5; count of bases not matched to a gene: 2. This CDR3 contains 14 residues. From germline, CDR1 is LNHNV and CDR2 YYDKDF (reference sequence). The CDR3 here is CATSQGLAGDEQYF. The CDR3 DNA reads TGTGCCACCAGCCAGGGACTAGCGGGAGACGAGCAGTACTTC.

This clone turned up a few times. CDR3 bases: TGTGCCTGGAGCGGTGGGCAGGGGACTGAAGCTTTCTTT. Protein product: CAWSGGQGTEAFF. This chain uses TRBV30 with TRBJ1-1; D may be TRBD1 (6 bases). This CDR3 has 13 amino acids. Germline-derived CDR1 and CDR2 are GTSNPN and SVGIG (reference sequence). The V end was cut by 3 bases, the J end by 5 bases, with 13 bases between.

CDR3 loop: CASSPRGGLAGTDTQYF. As DNA, the CDR3 is TGTGCCAGCAGCCCGCGGGGTGGACTAGCGGGCACAGATACGCAGTATTTT. The chain employs TRBV5-4 and TRBJ2-3, with 10 bases fitting TRBD2. Germline V gene data show CDR1 as SGHNT and CDR2 as YYREEE (reference sequence). Trimming cost V 4 bases and J 1 base; bases outside gene matches: 9. This CDR3 spans 17 amino acids.

This clone was seen only once. V gene TRBV5-1 combines with J gene TRBJ1-2; D is unresolved. V lost 0 bases, J lost 6 bases, and 15 bases lay in between. Germline CDR1 is SGHRS and CDR2 is YFSETQ. The CDR3 extends over 15 amino acids. CDR3 coding DNA: TGCGCCAGCAGCTTGGAGGCCCCCGGGAGGGATGGCTACACCTTC. This gives the protein CASSLEAPGRDGYTF.

V and J are TRBV9 and TRBJ1-6, with TRBD1 matching 7 bases. In germline, CDR1 is SGDLS, CDR2 YYNGEE. The CDR3 sequence is 19 residues long. The junction had 18 bases not matched to a gene; V was cut back by 0 bases and J by 9 bases. CDR3: CASSVGSRGPGQTGSPLHF. The CDR3 DNA reads as TGTGCCAGCAGCGTAGGGTCTAGGGGGCCTGGGCAGACTGGTTCACCCCTCCACTTT. The entire variable domain, with the rest obtained from reference TRBV9 and TRBJ1-6, is as follows: DSGVTQTPKHLITATGQRVTLRCSPRSGDLSVYWYQQSLDQGLQFLIQYYNGEERAKGNILERFSAQQFPDLHSELNLSSLELGDSALYFCASSVGSRGPGQTGSPLHFGNGTRLTVT.

J is TRBJ1-4 and V is TRBV2; D not certain. CDR3 length equals 15 residues. V dropped 4 bases and J dropped 3 bases, with 12 bases sitting between them. In germline, CDR1 is SNHLY, CDR2 FYNNEI. The CDR3 protein is CASSVREGSNEKLFF. For the CDR3, the DNA is TGTGCCAGCAGTGTAAGGGAGGGCTCTAATGAAAAACTGTTTTTT.

V gene TRBV2 combines with J gene TRBJ2-7; tentative D call: TRBD1 (7 bases). The CDR3 extends over 15 amino acids. Trimming shortened V by 5 bases and J by 2 bases, and 16 bases separated the two germline ends. Germline lookup yields CDR1 SNHLY and CDR2 FYNNEI. CDR3 residues: CASSLGQGGPYEQYF. In nucleotides, the CDR3 is TGTGCCAGCAGTCTCGGTCAGGGGGGTCCCTACGAGCAGTACTTC.